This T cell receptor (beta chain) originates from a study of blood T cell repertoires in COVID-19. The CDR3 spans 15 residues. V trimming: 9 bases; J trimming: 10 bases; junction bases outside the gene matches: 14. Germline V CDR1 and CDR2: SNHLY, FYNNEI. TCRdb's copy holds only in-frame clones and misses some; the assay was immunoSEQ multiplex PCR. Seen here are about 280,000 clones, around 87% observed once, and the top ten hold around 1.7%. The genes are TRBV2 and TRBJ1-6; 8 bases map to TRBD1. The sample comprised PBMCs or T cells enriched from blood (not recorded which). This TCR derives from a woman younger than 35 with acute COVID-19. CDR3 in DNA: TGTGCCAGTGGGGCGGACAGGGCCTCGGGATCACCCCTCCACTTT. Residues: CASGADRASGSPLHF. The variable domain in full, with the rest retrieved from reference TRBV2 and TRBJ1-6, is EPEVTQTPSHQVTQMGQEVILRCVPISNHLYFYWYRQILGQKVEFLVSFYNNEISEKSEIFDDQFSVERPDGSNFTLKIRSTKLEDSAMYFCASGADRASGSPLHFGNGTRLTVT.